The 2 T cell receptor beta chains presented below share a single source sample, sequenced in a study of spatial heterogeneity in lung cancer (dated 2019 in TCRdb). This specimen's time point label, interpreted: sample taken at primary tumor resection. Libraries were constructed by 5' RACE. For sequencing, a NextSeq 500 was employed. Using fastp trimming at Q25 and MiXCR clonotype assembly, TCRdb reanalyzed the public sequencing data and kept in-frame beta chains. CDR3 protein sequences are deduplicated, and each keeps its most common genes and DNA. A total of about 5,000 distinct CDR3 sequences appear in this sample, around 3.2% of them only once. In total, the top ten clones hold approximately 25% of the sample. The material was normal lung tissue next to the tumor, obtained at surgery. The receptors originated from a male donor with early-stage non-small cell lung cancer.

This clonotype is categorized as medium-sized. The rearrangement joins TRBV11-2 to TRBJ2-6; unclear D gene. CDR1 and CDR2 (germline): SGHAT, FQNNGV. V lost 5 bases and J 4 bases, leaving 6 bases between the germline ends. The CDR3 covers 13 residues. This CDR3 reads CASSPGGANVLTF. The CDR3 DNA reads TGTGCCAGCAGCCCTGGGGGGGCCAACGTCCTGACTTTC.

The chain carries TRBV28 and TRBJ2-3; 11 bases agree with TRBD2. J lost 5 bases, V lost 9 bases, and 7 bases had no gene match. The length of the CDR3 is 14 residues. Germline V gene sequence: CDR1 MDHEN, CDR2 SYDVKM. Written as DNA, the CDR3 is TGTGCCAGTTCGTTAGCGGGAGGGCAAGATACGCAGTATTTT. It is translated as CASSLAGGQDTQYF.